Listed below are T cell receptor beta chains from one sample, sequenced in a study of blood T cell repertoires in COVID-19. Data came from immunoSEQ multiplex PCR; TCRdb stores just in-frame clones and leaves some out. The table has tens of thousands of clones, approximately 80% seen once. Sequenced material: peripheral blood. The receptors stem from a human donor in a cohort sampled during active COVID-19. Both conserved end residues are part of each CDR3. A D gene is named only where the DNA matches it firmly. The listing skips clone size in some rows; elsewhere it reads once, few, many or a size class.

j_gene: TRBJ2-3; abundance: -; d_gene: -; v_gene: TRBV4-2; CDR3aa: CASSQGGHTQYF; CDR3nt: TGTGCCAGCAGCCAAGGAGGTCATACGCAGTATTTT
j_gene: TRBJ2-3; abundance: -; d_gene: TRBD1; v_gene: TRBV10-3; CDR3aa: CAISPTGTGHTDTQYF; CDR3nt: TGTGCCATCAGCCCAACCGGGACAGGCCACACAGATACGCAGTATTTT
j_gene: TRBJ2-7; abundance: many; d_gene: TRBD2; v_gene: TRBV7-2; CDR3aa: CASSLQPGLATLEQYF; CDR3nt: TGTGCCAGCAGCTTACAGCCGGGACTAGCAACCCTCGAGCAGTACTTC
j_gene: TRBJ2-5; abundance: -; d_gene: -; v_gene: TRBV5-5; CDR3aa: CASSVQGAETQYF; CDR3nt: TGTGCCAGCAGCGTCCAAGGGGCCGAGACCCAGTACTTC
j_gene: TRBJ2-1; abundance: few; d_gene: TRBD2; v_gene: TRBV29-1; CDR3aa: CSADRTSGSYEQFF; CDR3nt: TGCAGCGCCGACAGGACTAGCGGGAGTTATGAGCAGTTCTTC
j_gene: TRBJ2-5; abundance: -; d_gene: -; v_gene: TRBV2; CDR3aa: CASSVGLEETQYF; CDR3nt: TGTGCCAGCAGTGTGGGACTCGAAGAGACCCAGTACTTC
j_gene: TRBJ1-3; abundance: -; d_gene: TRBD1; v_gene: TRBV4-1; CDR3aa: CASSRDRGYSGNTIYF; CDR3nt: TGCGCCAGCAGCCGCGACAGGGGGTACTCTGGAAACACCATATATTTT
j_gene: TRBJ1-4; abundance: -; d_gene: -; v_gene: TRBV3-1/TRBV3-2; CDR3aa: CASSSQQPPNNEKLFF; CDR3nt: TGTGCCAGCAGCAGCCAACAGCCGCCGAATAATGAAAAACTGTTTTTT
j_gene: TRBJ2-1; abundance: once; d_gene: TRBD2; v_gene: TRBV18; CDR3aa: CASSPFSGEDDEQFF; CDR3nt: TGTGCCAGCTCACCCTTTAGCGGGGAGGATGATGAGCAGTTCTTC
j_gene: TRBJ1-1; abundance: -; d_gene: TRBD1; v_gene: TRBV28; CDR3aa: CASSDTRGQGTNTEAFF; CDR3nt: TGTGCCAGCAGTGACACGAGGGGACAGGGGACGAACACTGAAGCTTTCTTT
j_gene: TRBJ1-6; abundance: -; d_gene: -; v_gene: TRBV2; CDR3aa: CASSAQGFTTYSPLHF; CDR3nt: TGTGCCAGCAGTGCCCAGGGGTTTACGACCTATTCACCCCTCCACTTT
j_gene: TRBJ1-5; abundance: -; d_gene: -; v_gene: TRBV30; CDR3aa: CAWSPEGSSWQPQHF; CDR3nt: TGTGCCTGGAGTCCCGAGGGCAGCTCATGGCAGCCCCAGCATTTT
j_gene: TRBJ1-2; abundance: -; d_gene: -; v_gene: TRBV2; CDR3aa: CASSRVANYGYTF; CDR3nt: TGTGCCAGCAGCAGGGTAGCTAACTATGGCTACACCTTC
j_gene: TRBJ2-5; abundance: -; d_gene: -; v_gene: TRBV9; CDR3aa: CASSVGPQETQYF; CDR3nt: TGTGCCAGCAGCGTAGGTCCGCAAGAGACCCAGTACTTC
j_gene: TRBJ1-2; abundance: -; d_gene: TRBD1; v_gene: TRBV29-1; CDR3aa: CSVAQTGILNYGYTF; CDR3nt: TGCAGCGTAGCCCAGACAGGGATCCTTAACTATGGCTACACCTTC
j_gene: TRBJ1-4; abundance: -; d_gene: TRBD1; v_gene: TRBV30; CDR3aa: CAWSVPGGGEKLFF; CDR3nt: TGTGCCTGGAGTGTGCCAGGGGGAGGAGAAAAACTGTTTTTT
j_gene: TRBJ2-2; abundance: -; d_gene: -; v_gene: TRBV6-4; CDR3aa: CASSANRNTGELFF; CDR3nt: TGTGCCAGCAGTGCAAACAGGAACACCGGGGAGCTGTTTTTT
j_gene: TRBJ1-1; abundance: once; d_gene: TRBD1; v_gene: TRBV7-8; CDR3aa: CASSLVRGQTEAFF; CDR3nt: TGTGCCAGCAGCTTAGTTAGGGGGCAAACTGAAGCTTTCTTT
j_gene: TRBJ2-1; abundance: -; d_gene: -; v_gene: TRBV7-2; CDR3aa: CASSLLQGLYNEQFF; CDR3nt: TGTGCCAGCAGCTTACTCCAGGGTCTTTACAATGAGCAGTTCTTC
j_gene: TRBJ2-1; abundance: -; d_gene: -; v_gene: TRBV18; CDR3aa: CASSPQVIVEQFF; CDR3nt: TGTGCCAGCTCACCCCAGGTAATAGTTGAGCAGTTCTTC
j_gene: TRBJ2-7; abundance: -; d_gene: -; v_gene: TRBV5-4; CDR3aa: CASSLAGAQSSYEQYF; CDR3nt: TGTGCCAGCAGCTTGGCAGGCGCCCAGAGCTCCTACGAGCAGTACTTC
j_gene: TRBJ2-5; abundance: -; d_gene: TRBD2; v_gene: TRBV7-3; CDR3aa: CASSKTSGRAETQYF; CDR3nt: TGTGCCAGCAGCAAGACTAGCGGGAGGGCAGAGACCCAGTACTTC
j_gene: TRBJ1-1; abundance: -; d_gene: -; v_gene: TRBV5-1; CDR3aa: CASSPGGGTEAFF; CDR3nt: TGCGCCAGCAGCCCGGGGGGGGGCACTGAAGCTTTCTTT
j_gene: TRBJ1-4; abundance: -; d_gene: TRBD1; v_gene: TRBV9; CDR3aa: CASSASTGLGEKLFF; CDR3nt: TGTGCCAGCAGCGCCTCGACAGGGTTAGGGGAAAAACTGTTTTTT
j_gene: TRBJ1-1; abundance: -; d_gene: -; v_gene: TRBV5-1; CDR3aa: CASSSQGMNTEAFF; CDR3nt: TGCGCCAGCAGCTCACAGGGCATGAACACTGAAGCTTTCTTT
j_gene: TRBJ1-2; abundance: -; d_gene: TRBD1; v_gene: TRBV6-5; CDR3aa: CASSYSGTGGVYGYTF; CDR3nt: TGTGCCAGCAGTTACTCGGGGACAGGGGGCGTCTATGGCTACACCTTC
j_gene: TRBJ1-2; abundance: -; d_gene: -; v_gene: TRBV7-9; CDR3aa: CASSRAGGRSYGYTF; CDR3nt: TGTGCCAGCAGCAGAGCAGGAGGGAGGAGCTATGGCTACACCTTC
j_gene: TRBJ2-7; abundance: -; d_gene: TRBD1; v_gene: TRBV5-1; CDR3aa: CASSSQDREVFEQYF; CDR3nt: TGCGCCAGCAGCTCCCAGGACAGGGAGGTTTTCGAGCAGTACTTC
j_gene: TRBJ2-1; abundance: -; d_gene: -; v_gene: TRBV28; CDR3aa: CASSSNYNEQFF; CDR3nt: TGTGCCAGCAGTTCAAACTACAATGAGCAGTTCTTC
j_gene: TRBJ1-2; abundance: -; d_gene: -; v_gene: TRBV5-6; CDR3aa: CASSFGRVGYTF; CDR3nt: TGTGCCAGCAGCTTCGGGAGGGTTGGCTACACCTTC
j_gene: TRBJ2-6; abundance: -; d_gene: -; v_gene: TRBV19; CDR3aa: CASTSWGTRSGANVLTF; CDR3nt: TGTGCCAGTACCTCATGGGGGACTCGCTCTGGGGCCAACGTCCTGACTTTC
j_gene: TRBJ2-1; abundance: -; d_gene: TRBD1; v_gene: TRBV27; CDR3aa: CASSRTGAGNEQFF; CDR3nt: TGTGCCAGCAGCCGGACAGGGGCGGGCAATGAGCAGTTCTTC
j_gene: TRBJ2-3; abundance: once; d_gene: -; v_gene: TRBV27; CDR3aa: CASKTRYSDTQYF; CDR3nt: TGTGCAAGTAAGACTAGATATTCAGATACGCAGTATTTT
j_gene: TRBJ2-3; abundance: -; d_gene: TRBD2; v_gene: TRBV2; CDR3aa: CASSEGLAGESDTQYF; CDR3nt: TGTGCCAGCAGTGAGGGGCTAGCGGGGGAGTCAGATACGCAGTATTTT
j_gene: TRBJ1-5; abundance: -; d_gene: TRBD1; v_gene: TRBV27; CDR3aa: CASRGGTGVDQPQHF; CDR3nt: TGTGCCAGCAGGGGAGGGACAGGGGTGGATCAGCCCCAGCATTTT
j_gene: TRBJ1-1; abundance: -; d_gene: -; v_gene: TRBV6-5; CDR3aa: CASRRGGGETEAFF; CDR3nt: TGTGCCAGCCGAAGAGGAGGAGGGGAAACTGAAGCTTTCTTT
j_gene: TRBJ1-6; abundance: -; d_gene: -; v_gene: TRBV18; CDR3aa: CASSPNGGNSPLHF; CDR3nt: TGTGCCAGCTCACCGAACGGGGGGAATTCACCCCTCCACTTT
j_gene: TRBJ1-3; abundance: -; d_gene: -; v_gene: TRBV9; CDR3aa: CASSVAGSGNTIYF; CDR3nt: TGTGCCAGCAGCGTAGCAGGCTCTGGAAACACCATATATTTT
j_gene: TRBJ2-7; abundance: once; d_gene: TRBD2; v_gene: TRBV10-3; CDR3aa: CAIGSSGRADEQYF; CDR3nt: TGTGCCATCGGGTCTAGCGGGAGGGCCGACGAGCAGTACTTC
j_gene: TRBJ1-6; abundance: -; d_gene: -; v_gene: TRBV6-5; CDR3aa: CASRAQGSYNSPLHF; CDR3nt: TGTGCCAGCAGGGCTCAGGGGTCCTATAATTCACCCCTCCACTTT
j_gene: TRBJ2-3; abundance: -; d_gene: -; v_gene: TRBV24-1; CDR3aa: CATTRGGEGTDTQYF; CDR3nt: TGTGCCACCACCCGAGGGGGGGAGGGCACAGATACGCAGTATTTT
j_gene: TRBJ1-4; abundance: once; d_gene: TRBD1; v_gene: TRBV24-1; CDR3aa: CATSDSRGRGEKLFF; CDR3nt: TGTGCCACCAGTGACTCCAGGGGGCGCGGTGAAAAACTGTTTTTT
j_gene: TRBJ1-1; abundance: -; d_gene: TRBD1; v_gene: TRBV5-1; CDR3aa: CASSMGQGEVEAFF; CDR3nt: TGCGCCAGCAGCATGGGACAGGGTGAAGTTGAAGCTTTCTTT
j_gene: TRBJ2-1; abundance: -; d_gene: -; v_gene: TRBV15; CDR3aa: CATSRVGFGGLSYNEQFF; CDR3nt: TGTGCCACCAGCAGAGTGGGTTTTGGGGGCCTCTCCTACAATGAGCAGTTCTTC
j_gene: TRBJ1-5; abundance: few; d_gene: -; v_gene: TRBV5-1; CDR3aa: CASSLDPQGGDQPQHF; CDR3nt: TGCGCCAGCAGCTTGGACCCGCAGGGTGGGGATCAGCCCCAGCATTTT
j_gene: TRBJ2-1; abundance: -; d_gene: TRBD2; v_gene: TRBV7-2; CDR3aa: CASSRTSGADEQFF; CDR3nt: TGTGCCAGCAGCCGGACTAGCGGGGCCGATGAGCAGTTCTTC
j_gene: TRBJ1-1; abundance: -; d_gene: -; v_gene: TRBV9; CDR3aa: CASSGTLGGASTEAFF; CDR3nt: TGTGCCAGCAGCGGGACCTTAGGGGGGGCGAGTACTGAAGCTTTCTTT
j_gene: TRBJ2-7; abundance: -; d_gene: TRBD1; v_gene: TRBV18; CDR3aa: CASSQGQGAFYEQYF; CDR3nt: TGTGCCAGCTCACAAGGACAGGGGGCTTTCTACGAGCAGTACTTC
j_gene: TRBJ1-4; abundance: -; d_gene: TRBD1; v_gene: TRBV28; CDR3aa: CASRSGTGYEKLFF; CDR3nt: TGTGCCAGCAGATCCGGGACAGGGTATGAAAAACTGTTTTTT
j_gene: TRBJ2-7; abundance: -; d_gene: -; v_gene: TRBV5-1; CDR3aa: CASSATGGWEQYF; CDR3nt: TGCGCCAGCAGCGCCACTGGGGGGTGGGAGCAGTACTTC
j_gene: TRBJ2-7; abundance: -; d_gene: -; v_gene: TRBV7-8; CDR3aa: CASSLKFPKGVQYF; CDR3nt: TGTGCCAGCAGCTTAAAGTTCCCTAAGGGGGTGCAGTACTTC
j_gene: TRBJ2-2; abundance: -; d_gene: -; v_gene: TRBV6-5; CDR3aa: CASTPVAANTGELFF; CDR3nt: TGTGCCAGCACTCCCGTAGCGGCTAACACCGGGGAGCTGTTTTTT
j_gene: TRBJ1-2; abundance: -; d_gene: -; v_gene: TRBV5-6; CDR3aa: CASSSGDGYYGYTF; CDR3nt: TGTGCCAGCAGTTCAGGGGACGGATACTATGGCTACACCTTC
j_gene: TRBJ1-4; abundance: -; d_gene: -; v_gene: TRBV30; CDR3aa: CAWKQTVYEKLFF; CDR3nt: TGTGCCTGGAAACAGACAGTATACGAAAAACTGTTTTTT